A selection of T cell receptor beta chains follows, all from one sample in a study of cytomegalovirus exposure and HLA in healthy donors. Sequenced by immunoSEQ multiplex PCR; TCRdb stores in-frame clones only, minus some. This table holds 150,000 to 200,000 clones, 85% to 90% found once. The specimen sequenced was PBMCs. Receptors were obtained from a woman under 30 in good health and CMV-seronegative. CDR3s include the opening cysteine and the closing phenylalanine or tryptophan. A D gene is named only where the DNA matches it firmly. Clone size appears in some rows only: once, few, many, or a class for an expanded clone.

CASSLDGFGDRISYGYTF,TGTGCCAGCAGCTTAGATGGGTTCGGGGACAGGATATCTTATGGCTACACCTTC,TRBD1,TRBJ1-2,TRBV11-2,NA
CASSLSDHEQFF,TGTGCCAGCAGCTTAAGCGACCATGAGCAGTTCTTC,NA,TRBJ2-1,TRBV7-9,NA
CATSRSRGFQETQYF,TGTGCCACCAGCAGAAGCAGGGGATTCCAAGAGACCCAGTACTTC,NA,TRBJ2-5,TRBV15,NA
CASSFPGQTNTEAFF,TGTGCCAGCAGTTTCCCGGGACAGACGAACACTGAAGCTTTCTTT,TRBD1,TRBJ1-1,TRBV28,NA
CASSLPRTGNQETQYF,TGTGCCAGCAGCTTACCAAGGACAGGTAACCAAGAGACCCAGTACTTC,TRBD1,TRBJ2-5,TRBV7-9,NA
CASSLGQGEYTGELFF,TGTGCCAGCAGCTTGGGACAGGGCGAATACACCGGGGAGCTGTTTTTT,TRBD1,TRBJ2-2,TRBV7-9,NA
CASSGLAFSYEQYF,TGCGCCAGCAGCGGACTAGCGTTCTCCTACGAGCAGTACTTC,TRBD2,TRBJ2-7,TRBV10-2,NA
CASSWDRWDTQYF,TGTGCTAGCAGCTGGGACAGGTGGGATACGCAGTATTTT,TRBD1,TRBJ2-3,TRBV7-7,NA
CASSYPSGTYEQYF,TGTGCCAGCAGTTACCCTAGCGGGACCTACGAGCAGTACTTC,TRBD2,TRBJ2-7,TRBV6-6,NA
CASSLGGQGVYGYTF,TGTGCCAGCAGTTTGGGGGGACAGGGAGTCTATGGCTACACCTTC,TRBD1,TRBJ1-2,TRBV28,NA
CASSYGTANRPYEQYF,TGCGCCAGCAGCTACGGGACAGCTAATAGGCCCTACGAGCAGTACTTC,TRBD1,TRBJ2-7,TRBV5-1,NA
CASSPGRGGSREAFF,TGTGCCAGCTCACCAGGGAGAGGGGGTTCTCGAGAAGCTTTCTTT,NA,TRBJ1-1,TRBV18,NA
CASSEGEAGTQYF,TGTGCCAGCAGTGAAGGGGAAGCAGGGACGCAGTATTTT,NA,TRBJ2-3,TRBV6-1,NA
CASSLGTDRITYEQYF,TGTGCCAGCAGCTTAGGTACCGACAGGATTACCTACGAGCAGTACTTC,NA,TRBJ2-7,TRBV13,NA
CASSLAGRGNTQYF,TGTGCCAGCAGCTTGGCGGGACGGGGGAATACGCAGTATTTT,NA,TRBJ2-3,TRBV5-6,NA
CASSPRSRGFYGYTF,TGTGCCAGCAGTCCCCGGTCCCGAGGGTTCTATGGCTACACCTTC,NA,TRBJ1-2,TRBV28,NA
CASSVGQGDGYTF,TGTGCCAGCAGCGTAGGACAGGGGGATGGCTACACCTTC,TRBD1,TRBJ1-2,TRBV9,few
CASMEGAYTEAFF,TGTGCCAGCATGGAGGGGGCGTACACTGAAGCTTTCTTT,TRBD1,TRBJ1-1,TRBV6-1,NA
CASRETGGFNSPLHF,TGTGCCAGCAGAGAAACAGGGGGCTTTAATTCACCCCTCCACTTT,TRBD1,TRBJ1-6,TRBV6-5,NA
CASLANTGELFF,TGTGCCAGTTTGGCCAACACCGGGGAGCTGTTTTTT,NA,TRBJ2-2,TRBV19,NA
CAAGLAATDTQYF,TGTGCCGCCGGGCTAGCGGCCACAGATACGCAGTATTTT,TRBD2,TRBJ2-3,TRBV6-5,NA
CASSLARVSDNEQFF,TGCGCCAGCAGCCTGGCCCGGGTTAGCGACAATGAGCAGTTCTTC,NA,TRBJ2-1,TRBV5-1,NA
CASSQTGGPYEQYF,TGCGCCAGCAGCCAGACAGGGGGTCCCTACGAGCAGTACTTC,TRBD1,TRBJ2-7,TRBV5-1,NA
CASKPGQGGTEAFF,TGTGCCAGCAAGCCAGGACAGGGAGGCACTGAAGCTTTCTTT,TRBD1,TRBJ1-1,TRBV6-1,NA